Each of the 23 T cell receptor beta chains below was sequenced from the same sample in a study of early T cells in non-severe SARS-CoV-2 infection. TCRdb reanalysed the 5' RACE reads using MiXCR and keeps one entry per CDR3 protein. Of about 48,000 distinct CDR3 sequences in the sample, roughly 5.7% were seen once. Sequences were derived from whole blood, sampled at baseline. The receptors here all came from an adult who was a healthcare worker with PCR-confirmed SARS-CoV-2 infection or an uninfected control (not recorded which).

In its sample, this clonotype was seen many times. The chain joins TRBV7-2 to TRBJ2-1; 8 positions agree with TRBD2. CDR3 length: 20 amino acids. With 0 bases clipped from V and 5 bases from J, the junction kept 18 bases outside the gene matches. Germline values: CDR1 SGHTA, CDR2 FQGNSA. The CDR3, as DNA: TGTGCCAGCAGCTTAGCGGGGGGAGCGGGAGCTCGCCGTCTGCACAATGAGCAGTTCTTC. It specifies CASSLAGGAGARRLHNEQFF.

This clonotype was counted ten times or more. The CDR3 reads CASSTGYTEAFF. The CDR3 DNA is TGTGCCAGCAGTACCGGGTACACTGAAGCTTTCTTT. The gene calls are TRBV2 and TRBJ1-1; D unclear. The V end was cut by 5 bases, the J end by 3 bases, with 7 bases between. The germline CDR1 and CDR2 sequences are SNHLY and FYNNEI. The CDR3 runs to 12 residues.

This clonotype was found many times. The chain recombines TRBV6-1 with TRBJ1-2; 8 positions match TRBD1. CDR1 and CDR2 (germline): MNHNS, SASEGT. This CDR3 is 15 amino acids long. V was clipped by 6 bases and J by 4 bases; unmatched bases: 10. The CDR3 DNA sequence: TGTGCCAGCAGCGCAGGGGGCGTAGGGTCCTATGGCTACACCTTC. Encoded protein: CASSAGGVGSYGYTF.

The sample holds many counts of this clonotype. V is TRBV11-2 and J is TRBJ2-1; the D gene is possibly TRBD2 (6 bases). The CDR3 spans 14 residues. V was clipped by 3 bases and J by 4 bases, with 10 bases between them. The V gene's germline CDR1 is SGHAT and CDR2 FQNNGV. The CDR3 sequence is CASSLSGLYNEQFF. CDR3 bases: TGTGCCAGCAGCTTGTCAGGACTATACAATGAGCAGTTCTTC.

Many counts were recorded for this clonotype. The chain combines TRBV7-8 with TRBJ1-2, with TRBD1 as a possible D gene (5 bases). The germline gives CDR1 SGHVS, CDR2 FQNEAQ. This CDR3 spans 15 amino acids. Trimming cost V 1 base and J 1 base, with 10 bases left between them. CDR3 loop: CASSLVGRDNYGYTF. The CDR3 coding sequence is TGTGCCAGCAGCTTAGTGGGCAGGGATAACTATGGCTACACCTTC.

In this sample, this clonotype turned up many times. A read error may account for a junction end that differs from germline. The chain carries TRBV30 and TRBJ2-3; 7 nucleotides line up with TRBD2. The CDR3 is made up of 13 amino acids. CDR1 and CDR2 (germline): GTSNPN, SVGIG (reference sequence). The chain's CDR3 is CAGRAGSTDTQYF. The CDR3, as DNA: TGTGCCGGGAGAGCGGGAAGCACAGATACGCAGTATTTT.

The chain carries TRBV29-1 and TRBJ2-3, with TRBD1 as a possible D gene (6 bases). The V gene lost 6 bases and the J gene lost 2 bases, with 21 bases spanning the gap. The CDR3 is 16 amino acids. The germline V gene has CDR1 SQVTM and CDR2 ANQGSEA. In DNA, the CDR3 is TGCAGCGTCCCTGGGGCAGGGGCGGTTAACACAGATACGCAGTATTTT. Residues: CSVPGAGAVNTDTQYF.

This clonotype showed up many times. CDR3 in DNA: TGCAGTGCTAGACACAGGGGGCGCACCTACGAGCAGTACTTC. Residues: CSARHRGRTYEQYF. The chain is built from TRBV20-1 and TRBJ2-7; TRBD1 matches 9 bases. The V and J ends lost 2 bases and 2 bases, in that order; junction bases with no gene match: 4. This CDR3 has 14 amino acids. The germline gives CDR1 DFQATT, CDR2 SNEGSKA (reference sequence).

In its sample, this clonotype was seen a few times. The CDR3 bases are TGTGCCAGCAGACCGGGACAGGGGATTTACGAGCAGTACTTC. Protein sequence: CASRPGQGIYEQYF. This chain uses TRBV6-6 with TRBJ2-7; 10 bases are shared with TRBD1. Unmatched junction bases numbered 6, after V lost 6 bases and J lost 4 bases. Germline V lookup: CDR1 MNHNY, CDR2 SVGAGI (reference sequence). The CDR3 spans 14 residues.

This clonotype was observed at least ten times. J is TRBJ2-5 and V is TRBV7-8, with 14 bases identical to TRBD2. V dropped 5 bases and J dropped 4; count of bases not matched to a gene: 3. Germline values: CDR1 SGHVS, CDR2 FQNEAQ. There are 15 residues in the CDR3. The chain's CDR3 is CASSPGLAGGETQYF. The CDR3 nucleotides are TGTGCCAGCAGCCCAGGACTAGCGGGAGGAGAGACCCAGTACTTC.

This clonotype was observed a few times. This chain links TRBV7-3 with TRBJ2-2; 9 positions agree with TRBD1. The CDR3 length is 15 residues. V was pared by 2 bases and J by 3 bases, with 1 base of the junction left unmatched. CDR1 is SGHTA and CDR2 is FQGTGA in the germline V gene. CDR3 sequence reads: CASSLGTGYTGELFF. The CDR3 DNA follows: TGTGCCAGCAGCTTAGGGACAGGGTACACCGGGGAGCTGTTTTTT.

This clonotype appeared many times. This rearrangement joins TRBV2 to TRBJ1-6; 7 bases line up with TRBD1. Per the germline V gene, CDR1 is SNHLY and CDR2 is FYNNEI. V was clipped by 2 bases and J by 9 bases; unmatched bases: 7. There are 15 residues in the CDR3. DNA of the CDR3: TGTGCCAGCAGTGAATTGGGGACAGTTATTTCACCCCTCCACTTT. It specifies CASSELGTVISPLHF.

The sample holds many counts of this clonotype. CDR3 loop: CSAPLAGGPFNTGELFF. In nucleotides, the CDR3 is TGCAGTGCTCCTCTAGCGGGAGGGCCGTTTAACACCGGGGAGCTGTTTTTT. V usage is TRBV20-1 and J usage is TRBJ2-2, with 12 bases identical to TRBD2. Germline V gene sequence: CDR1 DFQATT, CDR2 SNEGSKA (reference sequence). The CDR3 is made up of 17 amino acids. V lost 5 bases, J lost 2 bases, and 9 bases stayed unmatched.

This clonotype was seen many times. The chain employs TRBV29-1 and TRBJ2-7; 14 bases map to TRBD2. Trimming took 6 bases from V and 2 from J; bases not matched to a gene: 3. This CDR3 is built from 14 residues. CDR1 and CDR2 (germline): SQVTM, ANQGSEA. The CDR3 nucleotides read TGCAGCGTCGGGGGACTAGCGGGAGCCTACGAGCAGTACTTC. Its protein is CSVGGLAGAYEQYF.

The table lists this clonotype with many counts. The chain joins TRBV21-1 to TRBJ1-4. TRBV21-1 is flagged as a pseudogene. This CDR3 contains 16 residues. In DNA, the CDR3 is TGTGCCAGCAGTCATCCAGTAGAGACAACTAATGAAAAACTGTTTTTT. It is translated as CASSHPVETTNEKLFF.

V usage is TRBV6-5 and J usage is TRBJ2-2; 9 nucleotides agree with TRBD1. V lost 2 bases, J lost 3 bases, and 28 bases stayed unmatched. This CDR3 is 24 amino acids long. Per germline, CDR1 MNHEY and CDR2 SVGAGI. For the CDR3, the DNA is TGTGCCAGCAGTTACCCCAAAGGATCCGGGACAGGGAGAGCTGGAGCGAGATACACCGGGGAGCTGTTTTTT. It is translated as CASSYPKGSGTGRAGARYTGELFF.

The sample holds many counts of this clonotype. This chain uses TRBV5-1 with TRBJ2-3; maybe TRBD1 (5 bases). Deletions cut 0 bases from V and 1 base from J, with 15 bases between. CDR3 length: 17 residues. Germline loops: CDR1 SGHRS, CDR2 YFSETQ. CDR3 amino acids: CASSLATEGVGTDTQYF. As DNA, the CDR3 is TGCGCCAGCAGCTTGGCAACCGAAGGGGTGGGCACAGATACGCAGTATTTT.

This clonotype has more than one count but fewer than ten. This chain connects TRBV2 to TRBJ2-7, with unresolved D. The CDR3 runs 13 residues. Looked up from germline, CDR1 is SNHLY and CDR2 is FYNNEI. With 5 bases removed from V and 7 bases from J, the gap between germline ends came to 15 bases. The CDR3 coding sequence is TGTGCCAGCAGTCTCGGAAGGGATTGGGAGCAGTACTTC. Amino acid sequence: CASSLGRDWEQYF.

This clonotype has only a few counts. V usage is TRBV20-1 and J usage is TRBJ2-7; D might be TRBD2 (6 bases). With 0 bases removed from V and 4 bases from J, the gap between germline ends came to 13 bases. The CDR3 extends over 14 amino acids. Per germline, CDR1 DFQATT and CDR2 SNEGSKA (reference sequence). The CDR3 sequence is CSARDPASVYEQYF. The DNA of the CDR3 is TGCAGTGCTAGAGATCCGGCTAGCGTATACGAGCAGTACTTC.

Ten or more counts support this clonotype. This sequence joins TRBV7-9 and TRBJ2-5; D not certain. The CDR3 consists of 11 residues. Germline CDR1 and CDR2: SEHNR and FQNEAQ (reference sequence). The V end was cut by 5 bases, the J end by 3 bases, with 4 bases between. DNA for the CDR3: TGTGCCAGCAGCGACGAAGAGACCCAGTACTTC. It yields the protein CASSDEETQYF.

This clonotype was recorded at least ten times. The chain joins TRBV6-1 to TRBJ2-4; perhaps TRBD2 as D (5 bases). The CDR3 runs to 15 residues. Trimming took off 0 bases at V and 9 bases at J, with 15 bases between the two ends. Germline V lookup: CDR1 MNHNS, CDR2 SASEGT. In nucleotides, the CDR3 is TGTGCCAGCAGTGAAGCTCTCGGGGTACTTGCCATTCAGTACTTC. This encodes CASSEALGVLAIQYF.

This clonotype was recorded at least ten times. The rearrangement joins TRBV6-2 or TRBV6-3 to TRBJ2-1, with 8 bases aligning to TRBD2. The CDR3 is 15 residues long. V shed 6 bases and J 2 bases; nucleotides not matched to a gene: 6. Germline V gene lookup returns CDR1 MNHEY and CDR2 SVGEGT. DNA of the CDR3: TGTGCCAGCAGCCTACTAGCGGATACCTACAATGAGCAGTTCTTC. Its translation is CASSLLADTYNEQFF.

The sample holds many counts of this clonotype. The chain couples TRBV5-1 to TRBJ2-1, with 7 bases lining up with TRBD1. Germline assignment: CDR1 SGHRS and CDR2 YFSETQ. The CDR3 length is 14 residues. J gave up 5 bases and V 3 bases, and 5 bases lay outside the gene matches. DNA of the CDR3: TGCGCCAGCAGCTCACCGGGACAGAACAATGAGCAGTTCTTC. Translation gives CASSSPGQNNEQFF.